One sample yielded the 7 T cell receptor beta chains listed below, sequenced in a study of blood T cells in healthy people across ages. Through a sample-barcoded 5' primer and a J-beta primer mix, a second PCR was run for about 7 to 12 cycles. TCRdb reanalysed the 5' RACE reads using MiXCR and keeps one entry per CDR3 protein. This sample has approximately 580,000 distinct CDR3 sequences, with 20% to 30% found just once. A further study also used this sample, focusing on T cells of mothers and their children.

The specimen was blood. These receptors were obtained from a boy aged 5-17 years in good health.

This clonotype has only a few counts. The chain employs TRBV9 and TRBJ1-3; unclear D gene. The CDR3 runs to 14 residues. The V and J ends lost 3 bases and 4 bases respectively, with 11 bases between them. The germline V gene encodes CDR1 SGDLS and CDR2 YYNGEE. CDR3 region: CASSARSVGNTIYF. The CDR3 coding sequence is TGTGCCAGCAGCGCCCGGTCGGTGGGAAACACCATATATTTT.

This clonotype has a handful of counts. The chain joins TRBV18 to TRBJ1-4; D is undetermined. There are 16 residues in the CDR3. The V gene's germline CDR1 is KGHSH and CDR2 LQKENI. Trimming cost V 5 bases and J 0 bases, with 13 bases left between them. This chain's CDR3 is CASSTLDGATNEKLFF. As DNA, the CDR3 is TGTGCCAGCTCAACTCTGGACGGGGCAACTAATGAAAAACTGTTTTTT.

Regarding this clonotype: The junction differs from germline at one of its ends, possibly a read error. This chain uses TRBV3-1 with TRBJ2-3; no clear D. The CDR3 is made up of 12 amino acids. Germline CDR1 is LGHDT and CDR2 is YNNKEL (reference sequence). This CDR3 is CACSQGSDTQYF. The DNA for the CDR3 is TGTGCCTGCAGCCAAGGGTCAGATACGCAGTATTTT.

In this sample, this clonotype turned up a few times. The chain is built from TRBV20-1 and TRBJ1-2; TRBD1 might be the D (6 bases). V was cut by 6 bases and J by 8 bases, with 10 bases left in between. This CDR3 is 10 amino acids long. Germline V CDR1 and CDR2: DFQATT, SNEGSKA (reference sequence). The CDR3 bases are TGCAGTGCCGAAGGGGGGGGCTACACCTTC. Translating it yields CSAEGGGYTF.

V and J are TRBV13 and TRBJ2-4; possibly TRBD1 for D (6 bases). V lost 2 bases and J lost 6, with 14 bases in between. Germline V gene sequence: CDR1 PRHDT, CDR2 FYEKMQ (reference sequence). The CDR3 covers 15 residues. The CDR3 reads CASSLKVPGVNIQYF. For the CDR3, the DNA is TGTGCCAGCAGCTTAAAAGTGCCAGGGGTAAACATTCAGTACTTC.

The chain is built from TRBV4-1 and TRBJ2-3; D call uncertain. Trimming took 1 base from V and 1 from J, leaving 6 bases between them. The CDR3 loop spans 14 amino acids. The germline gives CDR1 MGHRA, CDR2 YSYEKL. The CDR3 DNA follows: TGCGCCAGCAGCCAAGTTACAGGCACAGATACGCAGTATTTT. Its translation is CASSQVTGTDTQYF.

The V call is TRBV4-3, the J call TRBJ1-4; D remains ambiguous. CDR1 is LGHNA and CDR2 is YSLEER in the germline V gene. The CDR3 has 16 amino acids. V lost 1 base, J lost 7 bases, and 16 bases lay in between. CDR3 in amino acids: CASSQGDGVWGEKLFF. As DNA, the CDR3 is TGCGCCAGCAGCCAAGGGGATGGGGTATGGGGTGAAAAACTGTTTTTT.